This record looks at one TCR beta chain sequence and its context. This clonotype was observed many times. Its antigen has not been determined. The junction departs from the called germline gene at one end, perhaps through a read error. The source of the sample is a study of T-cell reconstitution after alpha-beta-depleted transplantation in children (TCRdb year 2016). For the study in its entirety: Using TCR repertoire profiling, the study followed T-cell immune reconstitution in a quantitative way in children after TCRalphabeta/CD19-depleted allogeneic hematopoietic cell transplantation. Summary of the overall study and its limitations: Hyperexpanded clone frequencies declined over subsequent months; after one year, T-cell counts and TCRbeta diversity were mostly attributed to newly produced T cells. The apparently early alphabetaT-cell count recovery about two months after transplant was reportedly dependent on only several hundred rapidly expanded clones derived from non-depleted graft cells. In some patients, high TCRbeta diversity at day 60 was attributed to recipient T cells and intrathymic progenitors that had survived conditioning.

Libraries were prepared through PCR. For sequencing, an Illumina HiSeq 2500 was employed. TCR libraries were prepared with molecular barcoding, using unique molecular identifiers to normalize TCRbeta repertoire quantification. The raw public data were reprocessed by TCRdb itself: fastp quality trimming at Q25, MiXCR clonotype calling, in-frame beta chains only. Rows with a matching CDR3 protein are joined into one entry that keeps the most common DNA and genes. In this sample the table shows around 240,000 distinct CDR3 sequences, around 7.8% of which occur a single time. The ten largest make up almost 6.5% of the sample. The CDR3, from cysteine to phenylalanine, totals 17 residues. Only the CDR3 DNA is retained, 51 bases long and in frame from the first base. In the germline V gene (reference sequence), CDR1 corresponds to SEHNR and CDR2 to FQNEAQ. Read against the paper, the sample's treatment or condition label means: allogeneic hematopoietic cell transplantation with graft depleted of TCRalphabeta T cells and CD19 B cells. The transplant recipients were children given TCRalphabeta/CD19-depleted allogeneic hematopoietic cell grafts.

The source was PBMCs, mostly from graft donor cells, collected 180 days after TCRalphabeta/CD19-depleted stem cell transplant. The TCR comes from a male patient between 10 and 17 years old who had a stem cell transplant for acute lymphoblastic leukemia, so the T cells may come from the graft donor. The V and J genes are TRBV7-9 and TRBJ2-5, and 9 junctional nucleotides match TRBD2. The DNA sequence is as follows: TGTGCCGGCAGCTTACTTATGGCGGGAGGGCCCTCAGAGACCCAGTACTTC. It translates as CAGSLLMAGGPSETQYF.